Presented here are 8 T cell receptor beta chains from one specimen sequenced in a study of metastatic and nonmetastatic thyroid tumors. TCRdb recomputed clones from the PCR reads via MiXCR. The table includes around 19,000 clones, less than 20% detected once. No patient had received any treatment before thyroid surgery. What was sequenced was blood. Receptor source: a female donor with papillary thyroid cancer or a benign thyroid nodule (not recorded which). Some clones in this sample may be carry-over from other donors' samples.

V usage is TRBV7-2 and J usage is TRBJ2-5, with 8 bases aligning to TRBD2. This CDR3 is built from 14 residues. The V segment lost 5 bases and the J segment 3 bases; nucleotides outside the gene matches: 5. Germline lookup yields CDR1 SGHTA and CDR2 FQGNSA. CDR3 protein: CASSLTGGKETQYF. The CDR3 nucleotides read TGTGCCAGCAGCCTAACGGGGGGGAAAGAGACCCAGTACTTC. Drawing the rest from reference TRBV7-2 and TRBJ2-5, the complete variable domain is GAGVSQSPSNKVTEKGKDVELRCDPISGHTALYWYRQSLGQGLEFLIYFQGNSAPDKSGLPSDRFSAERTGGSVSTLTIQRTQQEDSAVYLCASSLTGGKETQYFGPGTRLLVL.

This clone occurred many times. The chain uses TRBV6-2 or TRBV6-3 and TRBJ2-5; 7 nucleotides align to TRBD2. V dropped 6 bases and J dropped 5; count of bases not matched to a gene: 12. The CDR3 runs 15 residues. Per the germline V gene, CDR1 is MNHEY and CDR2 is SVGEGT. The CDR3 nucleotides are TGTGCCAGCAGGCGACCGGGGAGGGTGCAGGAGACCCAGTACTTC. It specifies CASRRPGRVQETQYF.

Comments on this clone: A junction boundary mismatches the germline segment, possibly from a read error. The chain employs TRBV6-4 and TRBJ2-3; D may match TRBD1 or TRBD2 (7 bases each). Germline CDR1 and CDR2: MRHNA and SNTAGT. The CDR3 is 14 residues long. Here the CDR3 reads CAISEGGGADTQYF. CDR3 in DNA: TGTGCCATCAGTGAGGGAGGGGGCGCAGATACGCAGTATTTT.

This chain connects TRBV7-8 to TRBJ2-2; D uncertain. Trimming pared 5 bases from V and 4 bases from J, leaving 11 bases between. CDR1 SGHVS and CDR2 FQNEAQ come from the germline V gene. This CDR3 contains 14 residues. The CDR3 nucleotides are TGTGCCAGCAGCAAAGGGCGTGTCACCGGGGAGCTGTTTTTT. Translation gives CASSKGRVTGELFF.

For this clone: One base away lies a much larger clone, so this may be a sequencing read error. The CDR3 is CSGGSLDTGELFF. In DNA form, the CDR3 reads TGCAGCGGCGGGAGCCTGGACACCGGGGAGCTGTTTTTT. The V and J genes are TRBV29-1 and TRBJ2-2; 7 bases are a match to TRBD2. V shed 7 bases and J 3 bases; nucleotides not matched to a gene: 5. CDR1 and CDR2 from the germline V gene are SQVTM and ANQGSEA. The CDR3 is 13 amino acids.

This clone was counted many times. The V gene is TRBV7-3, the J gene TRBJ2-1, with 12 bases identical to TRBD1. This CDR3 spans 15 amino acids. The germline V gene encodes CDR1 SGHTA and CDR2 FQGTGA. V dropped 5 bases and J dropped 9; count of bases not matched to a gene: 8. CDR3 in amino acids: CASSQEGQGASEQFF. Written as DNA, the CDR3 is TGTGCCAGCAGCCAGGAGGGACAGGGGGCTAGTGAGCAGTTCTTC.

The table lists this clone with many counts. J is TRBJ2-3 and V is TRBV3-1; 14 bases map to TRBD2. CDR1 LGHDT and CDR2 YNNKEL come from the germline V gene (reference sequence). The CDR3 is 15 amino acids. V dropped 1 base and J dropped 10; count of bases not matched to a gene: 4. In nucleotides, the CDR3 is TGTGCCAGCAGCCAAGGGACTAGCGGGAGGTTGGCGCAGTATTTT. Its protein product is CASSQGTSGRLAQYF.

This clone was observed many times. The V call is TRBV7-2, the J call TRBJ2-1; tentative D call: TRBD2 (5 bases). Trimming removed 0 bases at V and 7 bases at J, with 10 bases between. This CDR3 region has 14 residues. CDR1 is SGHTA and CDR2 is FQGNSA in the germline V gene. In nucleotides, the CDR3 is TGTGCCAGCAGCTTAGCGCTCGGGGTAAATGAGCAGTTCTTC. Protein sequence: CASSLALGVNEQFF. Full variable domain (rest looked up from reference TRBV7-2 and TRBJ2-1): GAGVSQSPSNKVTEKGKDVELRCDPISGHTALYWYRQSLGQGLEFLIYFQGNSAPDKSGLPSDRFSAERTGGSVSTLTIQRTQQEDSAVYLCASSLALGVNEQFFGPGTRLTVL.